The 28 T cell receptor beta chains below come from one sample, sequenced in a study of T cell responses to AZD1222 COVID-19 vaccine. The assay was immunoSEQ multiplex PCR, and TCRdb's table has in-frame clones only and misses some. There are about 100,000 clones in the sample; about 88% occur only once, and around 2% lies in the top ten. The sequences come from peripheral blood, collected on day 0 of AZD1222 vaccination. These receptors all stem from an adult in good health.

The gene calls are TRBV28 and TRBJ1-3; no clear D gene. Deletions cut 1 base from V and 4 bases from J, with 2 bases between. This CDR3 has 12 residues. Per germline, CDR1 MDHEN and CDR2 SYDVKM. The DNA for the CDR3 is TGTGCCAGCAGTTTATACGGAAACACCATATATTTT. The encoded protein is CASSLYGNTIYF.

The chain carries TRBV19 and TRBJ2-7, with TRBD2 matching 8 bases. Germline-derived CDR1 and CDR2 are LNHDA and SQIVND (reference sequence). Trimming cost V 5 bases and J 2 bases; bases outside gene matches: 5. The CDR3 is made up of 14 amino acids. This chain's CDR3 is CASSLPGGPYEQYF. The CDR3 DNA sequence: TGTGCCAGTAGTCTCCCGGGAGGGCCCTACGAGCAGTACTTC.

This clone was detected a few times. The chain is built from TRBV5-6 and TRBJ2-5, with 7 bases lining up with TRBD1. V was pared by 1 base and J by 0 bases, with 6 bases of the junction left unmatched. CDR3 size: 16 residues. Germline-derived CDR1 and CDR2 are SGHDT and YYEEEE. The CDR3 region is CASSLLDRLNQETQYF. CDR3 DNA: TGTGCCAGCAGCTTGTTGGACAGGCTAAACCAAGAGACCCAGTACTTC.

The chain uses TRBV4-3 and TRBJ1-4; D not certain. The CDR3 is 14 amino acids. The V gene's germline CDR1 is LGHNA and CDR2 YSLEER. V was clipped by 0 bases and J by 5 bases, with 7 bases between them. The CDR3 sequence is CASSQDTMNEKLFF. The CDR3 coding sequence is TGCGCCAGCAGCCAAGACACTATGAATGAAAAACTGTTTTTT.

The CDR3: CASSAPWGQYF. The CDR3 DNA reads TGTGCCAGCAGTGCCCCGTGGGGGCAGTACTTC. The rearrangement uses TRBV6-4 and TRBJ2-7; no clear D gene. Germline V gene data show CDR1 as MRHNA and CDR2 as SNTAGT. There are 11 residues in the CDR3. The V and J ends lost 4 bases and 9 bases respectively, with 10 bases between them.

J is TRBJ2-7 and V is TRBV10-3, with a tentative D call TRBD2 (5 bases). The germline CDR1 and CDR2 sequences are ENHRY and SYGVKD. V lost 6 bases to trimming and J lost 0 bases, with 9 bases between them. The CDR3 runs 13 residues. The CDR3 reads CAIRVANSYEQYF. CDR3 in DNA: TGTGCCATCAGGGTAGCGAACTCCTACGAGCAGTACTTC.

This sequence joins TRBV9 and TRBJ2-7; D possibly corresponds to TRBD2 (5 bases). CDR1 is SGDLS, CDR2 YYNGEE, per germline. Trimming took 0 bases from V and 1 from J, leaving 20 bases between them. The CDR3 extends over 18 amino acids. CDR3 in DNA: TGTGCCAGCAGCGTAGGGGATACCGACATTCGGGGTTCCTACGAGCAGTACTTC. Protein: CASSVGDTDIRGSYEQYF.

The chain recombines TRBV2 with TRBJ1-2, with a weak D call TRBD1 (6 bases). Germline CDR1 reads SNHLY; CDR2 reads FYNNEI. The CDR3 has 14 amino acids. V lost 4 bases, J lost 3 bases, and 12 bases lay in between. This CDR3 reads CASSAQGSHYGYTF. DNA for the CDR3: TGTGCCAGCAGTGCCCAGGGGTCCCACTATGGCTACACCTTC.

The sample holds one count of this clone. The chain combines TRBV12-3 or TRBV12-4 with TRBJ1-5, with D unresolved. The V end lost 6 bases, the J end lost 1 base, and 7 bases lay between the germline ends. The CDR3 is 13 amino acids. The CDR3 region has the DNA TGTGCCAGCAGCCCAGGAAGCAATCAGCCCCAGCATTTT. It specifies CASSPGSNQPQHF.

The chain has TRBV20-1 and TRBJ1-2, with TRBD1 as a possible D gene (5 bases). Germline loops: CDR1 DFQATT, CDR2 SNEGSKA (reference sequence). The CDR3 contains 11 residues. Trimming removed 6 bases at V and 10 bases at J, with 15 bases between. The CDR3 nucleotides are TGCAGTGCCGAAGACAGTGACATCTACACCTTC. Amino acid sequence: CSAEDSDIYTF.

The CDR3 spells CASSVGGGGQPQHF. The CDR3 DNA sequence: TGTGCCAGCAGCGTAGGAGGGGGCGGTCAGCCCCAGCATTTT. J is TRBJ1-5 and V is TRBV9; 7 nucleotides agree with TRBD1. With 0 bases clipped from V and 6 bases from J, the junction kept 3 bases outside the gene matches. This CDR3 has 14 amino acids. CDR1 is SGDLS, CDR2 YYNGEE, per germline.

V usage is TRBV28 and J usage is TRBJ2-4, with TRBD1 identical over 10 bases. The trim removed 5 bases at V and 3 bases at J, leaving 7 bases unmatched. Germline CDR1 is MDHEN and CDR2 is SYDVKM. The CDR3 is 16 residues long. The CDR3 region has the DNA TGTGCCAGCAGTAACCGGGACAGGGGAGGCAAAAACATTCAGTACTTC. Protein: CASSNRDRGGKNIQYF.

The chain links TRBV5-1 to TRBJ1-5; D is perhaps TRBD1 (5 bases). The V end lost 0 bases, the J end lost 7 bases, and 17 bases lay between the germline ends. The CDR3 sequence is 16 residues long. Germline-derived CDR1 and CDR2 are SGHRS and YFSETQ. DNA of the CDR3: TGCGCCAGCAGCTTGGGGGCGGGGGGACCAGGACAGCCCCAGCATTTT. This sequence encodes CASSLGAGGPGQPQHF.

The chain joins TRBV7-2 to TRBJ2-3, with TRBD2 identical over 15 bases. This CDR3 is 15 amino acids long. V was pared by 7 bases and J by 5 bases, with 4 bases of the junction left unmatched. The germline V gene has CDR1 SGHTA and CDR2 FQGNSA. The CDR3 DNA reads TGTGCCAGCAAGGGACTAGCGGGAGGAATAGATACGCAGTATTTT. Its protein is CASKGLAGGIDTQYF.

The chain's CDR3 is CSASAGSGQPQHF. Here the CDR3 DNA reads TGCAGTGCTAGTGCAGGGTCGGGTCAGCCCCAGCATTTT. The gene calls are TRBV20-1 and TRBJ1-5; D is perhaps TRBD1 (5 bases). The V gene's germline CDR1 is DFQATT and CDR2 SNEGSKA (reference sequence). CDR3 length equals 13 residues. Trimming left V 3 bases short and J 6 bases short, with 12 bases between.

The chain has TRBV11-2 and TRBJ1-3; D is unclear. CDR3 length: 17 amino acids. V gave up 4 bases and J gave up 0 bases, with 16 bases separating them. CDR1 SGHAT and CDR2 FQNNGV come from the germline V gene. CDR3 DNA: TGTGCCAGCAGCTATGCCACCAGCAGGTTCTCTGGAAACACCATATATTTT. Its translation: CASSYATSRFSGNTIYF.

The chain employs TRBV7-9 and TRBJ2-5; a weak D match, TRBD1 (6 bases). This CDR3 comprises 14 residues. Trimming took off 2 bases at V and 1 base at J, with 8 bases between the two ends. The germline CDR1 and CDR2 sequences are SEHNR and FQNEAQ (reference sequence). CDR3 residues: CASSLTTGQETQYF. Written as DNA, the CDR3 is TGTGCCAGCAGCTTAACGACAGGCCAAGAGACCCAGTACTTC.

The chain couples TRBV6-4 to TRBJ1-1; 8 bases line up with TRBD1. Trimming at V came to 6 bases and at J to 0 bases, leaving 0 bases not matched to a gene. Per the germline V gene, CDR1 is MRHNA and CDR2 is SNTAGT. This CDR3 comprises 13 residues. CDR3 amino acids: CASRDRVNTEAFF. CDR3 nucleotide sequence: TGTGCCAGCAGGGACAGGGTGAACACTGAAGCTTTCTTT.

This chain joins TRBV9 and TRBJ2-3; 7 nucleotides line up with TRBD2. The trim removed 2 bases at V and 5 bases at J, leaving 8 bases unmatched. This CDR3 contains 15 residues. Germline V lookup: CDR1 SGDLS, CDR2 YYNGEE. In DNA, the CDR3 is TGTGCCAGCAGCGTCCAGGCGGGAGCGAAAGATACGCAGTATTTT. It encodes CASSVQAGAKDTQYF.

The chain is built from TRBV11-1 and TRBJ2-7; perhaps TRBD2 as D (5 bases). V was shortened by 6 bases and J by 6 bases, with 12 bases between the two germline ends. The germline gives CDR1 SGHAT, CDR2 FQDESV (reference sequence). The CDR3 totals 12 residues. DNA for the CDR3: TGTGCCAGCAGTTCCGGGATCCCCGAGCAGTACTTC. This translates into CASSSGIPEQYF.

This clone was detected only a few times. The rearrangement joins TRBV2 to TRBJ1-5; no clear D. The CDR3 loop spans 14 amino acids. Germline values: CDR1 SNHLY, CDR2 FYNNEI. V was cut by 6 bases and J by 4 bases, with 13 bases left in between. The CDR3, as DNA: TGTGCCAGCAGCCTGCAATCAATTAATCAGCCCCAGCATTTT. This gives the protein CASSLQSINQPQHF.

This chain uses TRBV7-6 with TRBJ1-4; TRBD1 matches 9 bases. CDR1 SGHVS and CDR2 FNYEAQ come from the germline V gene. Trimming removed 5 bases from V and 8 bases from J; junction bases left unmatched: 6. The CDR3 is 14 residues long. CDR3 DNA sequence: TGTGCCAGCAGCCCACAGGGGGCTCAGGAAAAACTGTTTTTT. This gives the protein CASSPQGAQEKLFF.

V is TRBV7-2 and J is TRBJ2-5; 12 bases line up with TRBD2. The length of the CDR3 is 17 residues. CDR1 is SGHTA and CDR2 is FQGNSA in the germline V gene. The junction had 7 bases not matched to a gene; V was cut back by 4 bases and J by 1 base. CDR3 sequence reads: CASSYRPGLAGQETQYF. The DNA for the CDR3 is TGTGCCAGCAGCTACCGACCGGGACTAGCGGGCCAAGAGACCCAGTACTTC.

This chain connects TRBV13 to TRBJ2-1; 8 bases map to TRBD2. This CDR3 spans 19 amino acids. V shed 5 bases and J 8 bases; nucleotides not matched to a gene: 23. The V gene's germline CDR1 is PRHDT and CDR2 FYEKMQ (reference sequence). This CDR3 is CASSPPRQGGIAGFDEQFF. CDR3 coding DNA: TGTGCCAGCAGCCCCCCCCGGCAGGGAGGGATAGCGGGATTCGATGAGCAGTTCTTC.

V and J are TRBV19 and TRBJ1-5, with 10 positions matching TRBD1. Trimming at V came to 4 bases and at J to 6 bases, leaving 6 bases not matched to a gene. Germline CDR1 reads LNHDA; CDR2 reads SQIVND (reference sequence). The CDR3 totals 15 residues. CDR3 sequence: CASSSRDRGLQPQHF. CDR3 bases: TGTGCCAGTAGTAGCCGGGACAGGGGACTTCAGCCCCAGCATTTT.

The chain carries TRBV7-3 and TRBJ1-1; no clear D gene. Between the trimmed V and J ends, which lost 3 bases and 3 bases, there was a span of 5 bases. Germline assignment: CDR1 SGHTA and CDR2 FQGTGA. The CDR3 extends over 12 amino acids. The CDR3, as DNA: TGTGCCAGCAGCTTCCCTCACACTGAAGCTTTCTTT. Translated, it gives CASSFPHTEAFF.

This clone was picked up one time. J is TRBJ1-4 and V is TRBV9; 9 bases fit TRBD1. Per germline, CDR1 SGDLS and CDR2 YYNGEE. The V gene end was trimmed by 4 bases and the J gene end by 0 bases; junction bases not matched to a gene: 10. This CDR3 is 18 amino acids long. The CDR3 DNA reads TGTGCCAGCAGCCCTTCCGGACAGGGGACCGCAACTAATGAAAAACTGTTTTTT. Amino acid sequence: CASSPSGQGTATNEKLFF.

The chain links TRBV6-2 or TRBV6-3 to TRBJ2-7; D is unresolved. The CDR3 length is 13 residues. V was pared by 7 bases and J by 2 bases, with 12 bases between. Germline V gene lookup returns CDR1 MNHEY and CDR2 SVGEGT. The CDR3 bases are TGTGCCAGCACCCCCCCAGGCGCCTACGAGCAGTACTTC. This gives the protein CASTPPGAYEQYF.